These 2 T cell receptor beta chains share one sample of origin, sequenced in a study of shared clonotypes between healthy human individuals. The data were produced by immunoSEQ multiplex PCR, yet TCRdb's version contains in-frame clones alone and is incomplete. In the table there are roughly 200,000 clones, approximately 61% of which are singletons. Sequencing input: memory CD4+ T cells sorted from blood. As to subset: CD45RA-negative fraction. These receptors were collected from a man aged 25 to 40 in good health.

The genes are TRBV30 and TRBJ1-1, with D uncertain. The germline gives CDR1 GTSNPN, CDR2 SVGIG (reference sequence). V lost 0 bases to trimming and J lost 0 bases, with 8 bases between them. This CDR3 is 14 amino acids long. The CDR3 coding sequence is TGTGCCTGGAGTGTAAGTCAGCTGAACACTGAAGCTTTCTTT. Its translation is CAWSVSQLNTEAFF.

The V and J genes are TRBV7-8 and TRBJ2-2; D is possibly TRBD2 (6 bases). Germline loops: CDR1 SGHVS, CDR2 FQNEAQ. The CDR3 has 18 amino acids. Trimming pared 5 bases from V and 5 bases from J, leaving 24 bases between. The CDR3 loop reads CASSPLRTVGGGTGELFF. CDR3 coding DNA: TGTGCCAGCAGCCCGCTAAGAACGGTGGGAGGTGGGACCGGGGAGCTGTTTTTT.